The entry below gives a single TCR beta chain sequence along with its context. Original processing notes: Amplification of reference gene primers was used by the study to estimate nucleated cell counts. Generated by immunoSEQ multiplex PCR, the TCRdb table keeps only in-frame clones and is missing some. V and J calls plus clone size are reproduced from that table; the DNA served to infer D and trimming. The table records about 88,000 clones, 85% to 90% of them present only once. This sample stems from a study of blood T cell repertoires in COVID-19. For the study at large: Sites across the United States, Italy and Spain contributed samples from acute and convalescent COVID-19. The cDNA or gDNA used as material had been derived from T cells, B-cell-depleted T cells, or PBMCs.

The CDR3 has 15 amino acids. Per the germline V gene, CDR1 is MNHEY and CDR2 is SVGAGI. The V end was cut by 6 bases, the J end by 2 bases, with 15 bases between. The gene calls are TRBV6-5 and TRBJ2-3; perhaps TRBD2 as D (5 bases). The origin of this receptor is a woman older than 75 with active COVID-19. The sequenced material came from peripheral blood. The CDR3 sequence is CASRFTSTSTDTQYF. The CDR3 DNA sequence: TGTGCCAGCAGGTTCACTAGTACCTCCACAGATACGCAGTATTTT.